The source of this TCR beta chain is a study of Ad26.COV2.S vaccination and SARS-CoV-2 variants (dated by TCRdb to the early 2020s). About the study as a whole: Donors in the vaccine arm were drawn from COV1001, a multicentre, randomized, double-blind, placebo-controlled phase I-IIa trial testing Ad26.COV2.S in healthy adults. Dosing of Ad26.COV2.S was intramuscular, at either 5x10^10 or 1x10^11 viral particles, delivered as one shot or as two shots spaced 56 days apart. Sequencing of the TCRbeta repertoire served to evaluate the specificity and breadth of SARS-CoV-2-reactive T cell receptors following Ad26.COV2.S vaccination. A total of approximately 30 samples were included in the TCR-sequenced set, comprising around 20 Ad26.COV2.S vaccine recipients, 5 placebo recipients and 8 SARS-CoV-2 convalescent individuals. Trial participants were randomized into five groups of five: low-dose or high-dose Ad26.COV2.S given once or twice, or placebo on both occasions. Throughout the experiments and outcome assessment, investigators stayed blinded to trial group allocation. What the authors observed across the whole study: Comparing responses between vaccine doses or regimens was not something the study was powered to do. Spike-specific TCR breadth was higher in Ad26.COV2.S recipients than in placebo recipients (P = 0.0014). The authors noted that the TCR breadth and depth analyses may have underestimated total T cell responses. After vaccination, spike-specific CD8+ and CD4+ T cell responses were reported to show substantial breadth. Vaccine and placebo recipients had similar non-spike TCR breadth, a finding consistent with the vaccine containing only spike.

The sample's treatment or condition label is to be understood as: roughly 19 received Ad26.COV2.S at low or high dose, single or two shots; about 5 received placebo; per-sample allocation not given. For vaccine and placebo recipients, the sequenced repertoires came from samples collected on day 63 after the first injection. In Cohort 1b, more than 20 adults aged 18-55 years were enrolled at a single site in Boston, USA, between 29 July and 7 August 2020. Ad26.COV2.S was a replication-incompetent adenovirus type 26 vector expressing a prefusion-stabilized SARS-CoV-2 spike protein from the original Wuhan strain. Remarks on this clone: This receptor's antigen is unknown. The input lacks base qualities; no much larger clone sits a single base away.

The immunoSEQ Assay was used to sequence TCRbeta CDR3 regions. After extraction, genomic DNA underwent amplification by bias-controlled multiplex PCR, followed by high-throughput sequencing. The original pipeline was this. To quantify the absolute abundance of every unique TCRbeta CDR3 region, sequences were collapsed and filtered. Usable DNA was measured by amplifying reference genes present in all nucleated cells, and TCRbeta template counts were normalized to that usable DNA to estimate T cell fraction. Repertoire TCRs were annotated as SARS-CoV-2-specific when V gene, CDR3 amino acid sequence and J gene were exactly matched to a known reactive TCR set. The reference SARS-CoV-2 TCR set came from MIRA and was filtered for enrichment in COVID-19-positive ImmuneCODE repertoires, removing public or cross-reactive TCRs. Based on the MIRA antigens, annotated TCRs were further analysed at the level of specific ORF or position within ORF. Breadth was defined as annotated unique rearrangements over total unique productive rearrangements; depth was the summed frequency of those rearrangements. Two-sided Wilcoxon rank-sum tests were applied when comparing TCR breadth between groups. Drawn from immuneACCESS, this table holds only the in-frame rearrangements with V and J called that TCRdb kept. Clones are partly lost; checked studies trace under half to an unresolved V gene and leave the rest unexplained. V and J calls and clone size are given by that table; D and trimming were obtained from the DNA. The sample table holds 300,000 to 400,000 clones, of which roughly 91% were seen once. The top ten clones comprise about 5% of the sample.

CDR1 SGDLS and CDR2 YYNGEE were looked up in the germline V gene. Including cysteine and phenylalanine, the CDR3 has 17 amino acids. Only the CDR3 region is kept as DNA, spanning 51 bases read in frame from base 1. V has 4 bases trimmed and J has 5 bases trimmed; junction bases matching no gene number 11. The chain is assembled from TRBV9 and TRBJ2-2; TRBD1 aligns with 10 central bases. The TCR was taken from a person between 18 and 60 years old who received the Ad26.COV2.S COVID-19 vaccine or a placebo. The material was peripheral blood, obtained in a trial of Ad26.COV2.S vaccine versus placebo. The DNA is TGTGCCAGCAGCCCCCACCCGGGACAGGGGTGGACCGGGGAGCTGTTTTTT. Its translation is CASSPHPGQGWTGELFF.